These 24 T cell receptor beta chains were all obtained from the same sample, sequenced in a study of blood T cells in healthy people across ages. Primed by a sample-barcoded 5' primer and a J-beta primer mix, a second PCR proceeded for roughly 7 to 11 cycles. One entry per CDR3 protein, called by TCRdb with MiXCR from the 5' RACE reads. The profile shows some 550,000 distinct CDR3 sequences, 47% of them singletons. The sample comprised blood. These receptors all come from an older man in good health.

CDR3 in amino acids: CATSDNDRRTDTQYF. DNA for the CDR3: TGTGCCACCAGTGACAACGACAGACGCACAGATACGCAGTATTTT. The chain carries TRBV24-1 and TRBJ2-3; D possibly corresponds to TRBD1 (5 bases). Between the trimmed V and J ends, which lost 4 bases and 1 base, there was a span of 11 bases. CDR1 and CDR2 from the germline V gene are KGHDR and SFDVKD. The CDR3 is made up of 15 amino acids.

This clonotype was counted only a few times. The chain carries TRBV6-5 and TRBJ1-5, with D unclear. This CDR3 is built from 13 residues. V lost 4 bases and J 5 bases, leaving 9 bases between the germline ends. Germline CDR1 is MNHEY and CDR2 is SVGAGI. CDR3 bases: TGTGCCAGCAGTTTTGGGAGGGATCAGCCCCAGCATTTT. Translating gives CASSFGRDQPQHF.

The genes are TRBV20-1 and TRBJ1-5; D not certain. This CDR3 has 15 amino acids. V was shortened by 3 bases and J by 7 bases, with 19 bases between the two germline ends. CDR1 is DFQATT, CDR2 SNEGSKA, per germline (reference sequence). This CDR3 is CSASPADLKEQPQHF. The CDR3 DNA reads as TGCAGTGCTAGTCCCGCGGACCTGAAGGAGCAGCCCCAGCATTTT.

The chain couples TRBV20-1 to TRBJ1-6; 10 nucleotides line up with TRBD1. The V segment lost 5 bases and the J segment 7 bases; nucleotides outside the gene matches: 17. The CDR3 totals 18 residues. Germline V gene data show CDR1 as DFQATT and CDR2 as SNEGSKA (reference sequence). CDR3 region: CSAVNRDRGSLGNSPLHF. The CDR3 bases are TGCAGTGCTGTAAACCGGGACAGGGGTTCACTGGGGAATTCACCCCTCCACTTT.

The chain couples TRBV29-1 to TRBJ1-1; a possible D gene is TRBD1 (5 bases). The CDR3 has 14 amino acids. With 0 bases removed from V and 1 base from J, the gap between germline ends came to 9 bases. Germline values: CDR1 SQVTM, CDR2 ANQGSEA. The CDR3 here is CSVEEQGANTEAFF. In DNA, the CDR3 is TGCAGCGTTGAAGAGCAGGGAGCGAACACTGAAGCTTTCTTT.

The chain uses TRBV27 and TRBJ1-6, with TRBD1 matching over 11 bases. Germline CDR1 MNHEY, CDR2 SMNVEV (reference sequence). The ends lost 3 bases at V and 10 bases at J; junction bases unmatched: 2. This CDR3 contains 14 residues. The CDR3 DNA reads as TGTGCCAGCAGTTTTCGGGACAGGGGGTCACCCCTCCACTTT. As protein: CASSFRDRGSPLHF.

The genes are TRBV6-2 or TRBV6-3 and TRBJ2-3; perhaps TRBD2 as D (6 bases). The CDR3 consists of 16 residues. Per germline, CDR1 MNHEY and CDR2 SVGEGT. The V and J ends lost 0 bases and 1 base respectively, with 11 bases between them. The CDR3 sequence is CASSYSPSGGTDTQYF. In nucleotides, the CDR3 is TGTGCCAGCAGTTACTCCCCCTCGGGGGGCACAGATACGCAGTATTTT.

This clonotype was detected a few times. CDR3 residues: CSVESYNEQFF. The CDR3 DNA reads as TGCAGTGTCGAATCCTACAATGAGCAGTTCTTC. This chain uses TRBV20-1 with TRBJ2-1; D remains ambiguous. This CDR3 comprises 11 residues. Germline CDR1 and CDR2: DFQATT and SNEGSKA (reference sequence). Trimming took 7 bases from V and 1 from J, leaving 5 bases between them.

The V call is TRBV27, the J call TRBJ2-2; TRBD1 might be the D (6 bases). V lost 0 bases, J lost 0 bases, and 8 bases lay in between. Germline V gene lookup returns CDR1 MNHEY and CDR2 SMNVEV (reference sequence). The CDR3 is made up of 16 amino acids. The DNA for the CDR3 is TGTGCCAGCAGTTTATCAGGGGGACCGAACACCGGGGAGCTGTTTTTT. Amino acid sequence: CASSLSGGPNTGELFF.

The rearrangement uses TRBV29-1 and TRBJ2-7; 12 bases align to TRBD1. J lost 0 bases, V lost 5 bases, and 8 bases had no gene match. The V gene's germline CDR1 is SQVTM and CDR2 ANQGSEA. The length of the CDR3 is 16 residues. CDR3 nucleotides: TGCAGCGTTACCCCCAGGGACAGGGGGCTCTCCTACGAGCAGTACTTC. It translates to CSVTPRDRGLSYEQYF.

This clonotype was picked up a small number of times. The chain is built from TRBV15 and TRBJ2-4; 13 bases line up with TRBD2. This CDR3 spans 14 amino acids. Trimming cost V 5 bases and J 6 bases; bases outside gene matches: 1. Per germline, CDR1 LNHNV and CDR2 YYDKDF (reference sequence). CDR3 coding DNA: TGTGCCACCAGCCGGACTAGCGGGAGAAACATTCAGTACTTC. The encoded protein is CATSRTSGRNIQYF.

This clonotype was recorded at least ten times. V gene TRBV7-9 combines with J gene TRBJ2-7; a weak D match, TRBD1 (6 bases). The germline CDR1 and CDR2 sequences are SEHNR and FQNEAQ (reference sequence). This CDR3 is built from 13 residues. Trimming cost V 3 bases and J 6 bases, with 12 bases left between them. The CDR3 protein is CASSFPQGSEQYF. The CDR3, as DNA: TGTGCCAGCAGCTTCCCCCAGGGGAGCGAGCAGTACTTC.

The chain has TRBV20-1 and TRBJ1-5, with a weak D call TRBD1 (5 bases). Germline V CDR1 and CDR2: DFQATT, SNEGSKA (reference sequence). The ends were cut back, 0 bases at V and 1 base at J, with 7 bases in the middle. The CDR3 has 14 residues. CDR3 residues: CSARDGASNQPQHF. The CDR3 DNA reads TGCAGTGCTAGAGACGGGGCAAGCAATCAGCCCCAGCATTTT.

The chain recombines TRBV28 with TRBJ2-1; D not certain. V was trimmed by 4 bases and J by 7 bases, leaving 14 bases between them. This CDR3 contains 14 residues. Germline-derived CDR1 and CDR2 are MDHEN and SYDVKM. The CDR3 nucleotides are TGTGCCAGCAGTTCCCGACCCTCCTCGAATGAGCAGTTCTTC. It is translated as CASSSRPSSNEQFF.

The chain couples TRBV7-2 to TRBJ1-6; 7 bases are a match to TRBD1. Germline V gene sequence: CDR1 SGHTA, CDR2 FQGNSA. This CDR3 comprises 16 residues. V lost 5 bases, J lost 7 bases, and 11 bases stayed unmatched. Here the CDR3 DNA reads TGTGCCAGCAGCACCCGACGACAGGGAGGGAATTCACCCCTCCACTTT. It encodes CASSTRRQGGNSPLHF.

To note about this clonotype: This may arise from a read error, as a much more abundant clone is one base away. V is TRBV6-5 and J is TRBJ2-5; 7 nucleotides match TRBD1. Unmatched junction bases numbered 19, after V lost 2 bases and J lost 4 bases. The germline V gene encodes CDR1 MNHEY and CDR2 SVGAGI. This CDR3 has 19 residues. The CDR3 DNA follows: TGTGCCAGCAGTTACATTAGGGGGCTTTATGAGGGTTGGGCAGAGACCCAGTACTTC. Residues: CASSYIRGLYEGWAETQYF.

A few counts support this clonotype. The CDR3 here is CSATGVAKNIQYF. The CDR3 DNA reads as TGCAGTGCTACGGGGGTGGCCAAAAACATTCAGTACTTC. The chain has TRBV20-1 and TRBJ2-4, with D tentatively TRBD2 (6 bases). There are 13 residues in the CDR3. V lost 4 bases and J lost 1, with 8 bases in between. The germline V gene has CDR1 DFQATT and CDR2 SNEGSKA (reference sequence).

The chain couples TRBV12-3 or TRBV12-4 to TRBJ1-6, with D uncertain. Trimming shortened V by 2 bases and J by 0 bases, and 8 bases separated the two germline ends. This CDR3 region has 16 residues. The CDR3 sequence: CASSLRPASYNSPLHF. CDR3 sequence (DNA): TGTGCCAGCAGTTTAAGGCCTGCCTCCTATAATTCACCCCTCCACTTT.

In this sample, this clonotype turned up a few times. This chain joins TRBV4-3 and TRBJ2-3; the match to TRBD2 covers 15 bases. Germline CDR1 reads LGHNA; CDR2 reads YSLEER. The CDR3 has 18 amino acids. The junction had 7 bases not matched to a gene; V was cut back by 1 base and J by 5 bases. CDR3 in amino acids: CASSQGGLAGGQGDTQYF. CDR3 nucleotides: TGCGCCAGCAGCCAAGGTGGACTAGCGGGGGGGCAGGGAGATACGCAGTATTTT.

CDR3 sequence: CASSEVPGINTGELFF. The CDR3 DNA follows: TGTGCCAGCAGTGAAGTCCCCGGGATTAACACCGGGGAGCTGTTTTTT. The rearrangement uses TRBV6-1 and TRBJ2-2; weak D call: TRBD2 (5 bases). Per the germline V gene, CDR1 is MNHNS and CDR2 is SASEGT. The length of the CDR3 is 16 residues. V was clipped by 1 base and J by 2 bases, with 11 bases between them.

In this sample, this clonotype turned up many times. This chain's CDR3 is CAISESKSEQFF. The CDR3 region has the DNA TGTGCCATCAGTGAGTCGAAGAGTGAGCAGTTCTTC. This chain links TRBV10-3 with TRBJ2-1; D not certain. Germline lookup yields CDR1 ENHRY and CDR2 SYGVKD. This CDR3 comprises 12 residues. V dropped 0 bases and J dropped 9 bases, with 6 bases sitting between them.

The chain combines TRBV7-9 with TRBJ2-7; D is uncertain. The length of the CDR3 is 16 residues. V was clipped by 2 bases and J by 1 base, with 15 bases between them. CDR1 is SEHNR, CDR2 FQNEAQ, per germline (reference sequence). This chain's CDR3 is CASSLIAAGRSYEQYF. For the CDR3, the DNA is TGTGCCAGCAGCTTAATAGCCGCAGGTCGTTCCTACGAGCAGTACTTC.

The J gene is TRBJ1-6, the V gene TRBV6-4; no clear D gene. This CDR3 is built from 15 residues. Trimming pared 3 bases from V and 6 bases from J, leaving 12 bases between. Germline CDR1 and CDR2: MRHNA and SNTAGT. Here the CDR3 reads CASSEWGSPNSPLHF. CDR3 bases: TGTGCCAGCAGTGAGTGGGGATCTCCTAATTCACCCCTCCACTTT.

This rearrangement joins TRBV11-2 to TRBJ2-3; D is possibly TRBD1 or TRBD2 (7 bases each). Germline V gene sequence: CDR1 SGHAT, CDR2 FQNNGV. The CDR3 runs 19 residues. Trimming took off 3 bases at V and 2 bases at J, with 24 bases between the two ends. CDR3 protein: CASSFPTSRRGGPTDTQYF. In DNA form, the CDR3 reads TGTGCCAGCAGCTTCCCGACTAGCAGGAGAGGGGGCCCCACAGATACGCAGTATTTT.